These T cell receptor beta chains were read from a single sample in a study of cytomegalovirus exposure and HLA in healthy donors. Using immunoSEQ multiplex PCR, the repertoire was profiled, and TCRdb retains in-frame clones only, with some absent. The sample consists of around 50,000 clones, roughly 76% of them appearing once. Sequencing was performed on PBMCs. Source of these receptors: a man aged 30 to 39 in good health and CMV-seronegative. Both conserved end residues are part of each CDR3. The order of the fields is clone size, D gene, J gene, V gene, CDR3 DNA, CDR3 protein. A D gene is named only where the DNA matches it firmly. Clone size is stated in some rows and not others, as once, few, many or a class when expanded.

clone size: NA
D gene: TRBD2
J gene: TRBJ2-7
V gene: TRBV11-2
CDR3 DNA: TGTGCCAGCAGCTCGTCCGGGGGGTACGAGCAGTACTTC
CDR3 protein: CASSSSGGYEQYF

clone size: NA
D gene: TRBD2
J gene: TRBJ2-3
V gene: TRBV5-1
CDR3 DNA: TGCGCCAGCACACTAGCGGGAGCAGATACGCAGTATTTT
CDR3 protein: CASTLAGADTQYF

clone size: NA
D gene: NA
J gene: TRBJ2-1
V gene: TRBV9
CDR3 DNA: TGTGCCAGCAGCGTAGTCTCCGGGAGCGGTGAGCAGTTCTTC
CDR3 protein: CASSVVSGSGEQFF

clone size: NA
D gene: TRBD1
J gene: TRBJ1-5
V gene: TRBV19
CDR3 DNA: TGTGCCAGTAGTACCGGACAGGGCAATCAGCCCCAGCATTTT
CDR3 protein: CASSTGQGNQPQHF

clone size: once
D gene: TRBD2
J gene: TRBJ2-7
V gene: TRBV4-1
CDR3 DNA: TGCGCCAGCAGCCAAGACCCGGGACTAGCCTACGAGCAGTACTTC
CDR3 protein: CASSQDPGLAYEQYF

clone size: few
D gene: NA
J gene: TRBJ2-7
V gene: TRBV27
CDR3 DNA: TGTGCCAGCAGTTTAGGTGGCACCACCTACGAGCAGTACTTC
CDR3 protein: CASSLGGTTYEQYF

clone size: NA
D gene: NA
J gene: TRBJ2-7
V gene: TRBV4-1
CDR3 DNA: TGCGCCAGCAGCCAAGATCTGATAGCAGAGCAGTACTTC
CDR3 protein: CASSQDLIAEQYF

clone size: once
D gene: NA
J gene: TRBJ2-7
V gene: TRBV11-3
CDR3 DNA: TGTGCCAGCAGCCCCGAGACTAACTCATACGAGCAGTACTTC
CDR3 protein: CASSPETNSYEQYF

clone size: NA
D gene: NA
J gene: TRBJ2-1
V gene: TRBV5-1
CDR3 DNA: TGCGCCAGCAGCGGACGGGACGCTACAGGGAATGAGCAGTTCTTC
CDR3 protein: CASSGRDATGNEQFF

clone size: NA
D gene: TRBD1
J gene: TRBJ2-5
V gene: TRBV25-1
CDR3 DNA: TGTGCCAGCAGTGCCGGGACAGGGGATTTAGAGACCCAGTACTTC
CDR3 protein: CASSAGTGDLETQYF

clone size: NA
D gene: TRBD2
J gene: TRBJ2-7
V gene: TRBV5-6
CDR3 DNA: TGTGCCAGCAGCCTTGCGGGAGCCTTCTCCTACGAGCAGTACTTC
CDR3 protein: CASSLAGAFSYEQYF

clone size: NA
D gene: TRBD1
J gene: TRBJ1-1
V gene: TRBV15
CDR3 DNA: TGTGCCACCGGAGGGGGCGCGGGCACTGAAGCTTTCTTT
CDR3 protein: CATGGGAGTEAFF

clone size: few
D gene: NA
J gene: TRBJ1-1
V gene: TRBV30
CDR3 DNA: TGTGCCTGGAGTGTAGGGCGGACAGCGAACACTGAAGCTTTCTTT
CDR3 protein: CAWSVGRTANTEAFF

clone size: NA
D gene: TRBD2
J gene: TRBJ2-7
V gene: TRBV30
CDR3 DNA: TGTGCCTGGAGTTTACTAGCGGGCAGAGACGAGCAGTACTTC
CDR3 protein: CAWSLLAGRDEQYF

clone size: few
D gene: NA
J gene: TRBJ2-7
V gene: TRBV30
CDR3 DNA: TGTGCCTGGAGTCTTTCGGACTACCTATCCTACGAGCAGTACTTC
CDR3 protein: CAWSLSDYLSYEQYF

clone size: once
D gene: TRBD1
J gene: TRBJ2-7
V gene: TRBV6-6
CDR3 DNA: TGTGCCAGCAGCCTACAAGGACAGGGCTACGAGCAGTACTTC
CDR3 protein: CASSLQGQGYEQYF

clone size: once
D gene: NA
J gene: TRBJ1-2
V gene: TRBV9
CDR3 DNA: TGTGCCAGCAGCGTAGCTTGGGAGGCACCCTATGGCTACACCTTC
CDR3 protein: CASSVAWEAPYGYTF

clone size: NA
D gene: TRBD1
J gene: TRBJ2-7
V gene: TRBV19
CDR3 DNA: TGTGCCAGTAGAGACCGGGACAGGGGGTCCTACGAGCAGTACTTC
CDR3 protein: CASRDRDRGSYEQYF

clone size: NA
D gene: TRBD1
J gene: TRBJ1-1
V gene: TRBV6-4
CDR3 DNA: TGTGCCAGCAGCGAACAGGGGAGAACTGAAGCTTTCTTT
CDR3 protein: CASSEQGRTEAFF

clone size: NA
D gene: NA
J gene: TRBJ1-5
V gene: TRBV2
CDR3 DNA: TGTGCCAGCAGTACACAGGGACAGCCCCAGCATTTT
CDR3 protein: CASSTQGQPQHF

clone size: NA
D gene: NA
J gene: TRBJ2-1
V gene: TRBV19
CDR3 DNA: TGTGCCAGTAGTATATCGCCCACGGGCAATGAGCAGTTCTTC
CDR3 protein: CASSISPTGNEQFF

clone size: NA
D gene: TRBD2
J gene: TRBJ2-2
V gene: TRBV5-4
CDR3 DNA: TGTGCCAGCAGCGCTGGACTAGCGGACCTACGTAGCGGGGAGCTGTTTTTT
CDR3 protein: CASSAGLADLRSGELFF

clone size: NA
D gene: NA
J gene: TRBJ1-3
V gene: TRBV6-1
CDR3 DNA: TGTGCCAGCAGTGCGACAGTCTCTGGAAACACCATATATTTT
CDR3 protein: CASSATVSGNTIYF

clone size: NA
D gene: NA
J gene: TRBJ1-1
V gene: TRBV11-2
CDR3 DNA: TGTGCCAGCAGCCTACAGGTCGCGGCTTTCTTT
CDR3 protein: CASSLQVAAFF

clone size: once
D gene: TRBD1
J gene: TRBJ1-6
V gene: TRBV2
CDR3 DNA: TGTGCCAGCGTAATGACAGGGAATAATTCACCCCTCCACTTT
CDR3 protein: CASVMTGNNSPLHF

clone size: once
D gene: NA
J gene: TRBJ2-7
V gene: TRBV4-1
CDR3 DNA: TGCGCCAGCAGCCAAGAGGGCCTTACCTACGAGCAGTACTTC
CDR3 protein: CASSQEGLTYEQYF

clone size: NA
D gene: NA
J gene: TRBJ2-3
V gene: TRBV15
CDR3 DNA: TGTGCCACCAGAAAGCTAACAGGGTTCCCCACAGATACGCAGTATTTT
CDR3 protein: CATRKLTGFPTDTQYF

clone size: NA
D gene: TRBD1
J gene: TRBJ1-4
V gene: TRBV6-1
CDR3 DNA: TGTGCCAGCAGTGGGGGGACAGGGGTTGAAAAACTGTTTTTT
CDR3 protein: CASSGGTGVEKLFF

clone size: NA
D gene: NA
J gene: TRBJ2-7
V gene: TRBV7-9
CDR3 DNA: TGTGCCAGCAGCTCGACTCTAATCCGAACCTACGAGCAGTACTTC
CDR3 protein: CASSSTLIRTYEQYF

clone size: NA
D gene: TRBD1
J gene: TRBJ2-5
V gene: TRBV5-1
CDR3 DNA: TGCGCCAGCACCCTACCGGGACAGGGACAAGAGACCCAGTACTTC
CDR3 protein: CASTLPGQGQETQYF

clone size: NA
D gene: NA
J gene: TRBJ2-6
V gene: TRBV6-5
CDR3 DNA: TGTGCCAGCAGTTACCGCGGTTACTCTGGGGCCAACGTCCTGACTTTC
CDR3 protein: CASSYRGYSGANVLTF

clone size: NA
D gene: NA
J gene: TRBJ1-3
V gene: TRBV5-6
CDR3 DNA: TGTGCCAGCAGCTTGTGGGAGACTGGAAACACCATATATTTT
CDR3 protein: CASSLWETGNTIYF

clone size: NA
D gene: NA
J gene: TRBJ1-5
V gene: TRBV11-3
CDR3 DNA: TGTGCCAGCAGCCCCCGTGTAGCTCAGCCCCAGCATTTT
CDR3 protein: CASSPRVAQPQHF

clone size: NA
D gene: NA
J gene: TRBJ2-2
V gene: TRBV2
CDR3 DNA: TGTGCCAGCAGTGTCAGGCCAAATATGTTCGGGGAGCTGTTTTTT
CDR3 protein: CASSVRPNMFGELFF

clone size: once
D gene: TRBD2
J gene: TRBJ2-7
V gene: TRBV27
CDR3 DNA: TGTGCCAGCAGTCCTGGGACTAGTCGGGGGCGGGGCGAGCAGTACTTC
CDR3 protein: CASSPGTSRGRGEQYF

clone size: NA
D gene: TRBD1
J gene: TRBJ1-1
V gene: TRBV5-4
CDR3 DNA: TGTGCCAGCAACCCAACAGGGGACACTGAAGCTTTCTTT
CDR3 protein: CASNPTGDTEAFF

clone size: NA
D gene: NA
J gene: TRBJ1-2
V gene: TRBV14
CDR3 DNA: TGTGCCAGCAGCCAAGTGTTGAGCTATGGCTACACCTTC
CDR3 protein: CASSQVLSYGYTF

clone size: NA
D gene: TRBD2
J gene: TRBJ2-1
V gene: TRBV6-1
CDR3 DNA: TGTGCCAGCAGTGAAGCCGTCTTGGGCGGGAGGGGCAATGAGCAGTTCTTC
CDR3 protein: CASSEAVLGGRGNEQFF

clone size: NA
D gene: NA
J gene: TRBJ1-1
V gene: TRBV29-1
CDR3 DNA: TGCAGCGTTGATGGACAGATTTACAACACTGAAGCTTTCTTT
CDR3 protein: CSVDGQIYNTEAFF

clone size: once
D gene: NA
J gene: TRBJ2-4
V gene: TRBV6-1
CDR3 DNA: TGTGCCAGCAGTGAAGACCACGGTACGGACATTCAGTACTTC
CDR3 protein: CASSEDHGTDIQYF

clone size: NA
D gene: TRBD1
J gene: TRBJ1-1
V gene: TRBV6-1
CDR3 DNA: TGTGCCAGCAGTGAAAAAAAAACCAGGACAGGTTTGAACACTGAAGCTTTCTTT
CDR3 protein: CASSEKKTRTGLNTEAFF

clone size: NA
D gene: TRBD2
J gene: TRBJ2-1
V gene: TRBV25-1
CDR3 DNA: TGTGCCTCTGCGGGGGACCAGGACTCAAATGAGCAGTTCTTC
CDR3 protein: CASAGDQDSNEQFF

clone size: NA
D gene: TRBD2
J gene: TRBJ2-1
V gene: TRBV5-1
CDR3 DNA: TGCGCCAGCAGCTTGGATATCGCGGGAGGCCACTACAATGAGCAGTTCTTC
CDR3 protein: CASSLDIAGGHYNEQFF

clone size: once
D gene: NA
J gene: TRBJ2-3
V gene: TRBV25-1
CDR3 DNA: TGTGCCAGCAGCGTAGGGGTCCCGACAGATACGCAGTATTTT
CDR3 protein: CASSVGVPTDTQYF

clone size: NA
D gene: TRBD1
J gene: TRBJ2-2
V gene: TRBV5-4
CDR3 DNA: TGTGCCAGCAGCAGGGACAGGGAGACCGGGGAGCTGTTTTTT
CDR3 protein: CASSRDRETGELFF

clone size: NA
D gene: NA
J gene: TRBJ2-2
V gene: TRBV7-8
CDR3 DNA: TGTGCCAGCAGCTTAGTCCCTGGGGGCGCGCACACCGGGGAGCTGTTTTTT
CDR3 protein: CASSLVPGGAHTGELFF

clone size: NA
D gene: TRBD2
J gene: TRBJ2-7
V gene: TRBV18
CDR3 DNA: TGTGCCAGCTCAGTTACTAGCGGGAGTTTCTACGAGCAGTACTTC
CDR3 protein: CASSVTSGSFYEQYF

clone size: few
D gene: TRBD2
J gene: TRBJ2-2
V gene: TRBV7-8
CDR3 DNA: TGTGCCAGCAGTCTAAAATCGGGAGGAGGCACCGGGGAGCTGTTTTTT
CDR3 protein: CASSLKSGGGTGELFF